A single sample is the source of the 12 T cell receptor beta chains below, sequenced in a study of OX40 agonist ivuxolimab in advanced cancers. Assay used: immunoSEQ multiplex PCR; TCRdb lists only in-frame clones, some missing. There are fewer than 40,000 clones in the sample; approximately 90% occur only once, and roughly 0.92% lies in the top ten. Source: CD4+ or CD8+ T cells sorted from blood, taken in a trial of the OX40 agonist ivuxolimab. The receptor source for this set is an adult with an advanced solid tumor such as melanoma, head and neck, liver or kidney cancer.

The chain links TRBV7-6 to TRBJ2-3; D not resolved. The V gene's germline CDR1 is SGHVS and CDR2 FNYEAQ. The CDR3 is made up of 12 amino acids. V lost 6 bases and J 2 bases, leaving 6 bases between the germline ends. In nucleotides, the CDR3 is TGTGCCAGCAGTGGTTTCACAGATACGCAGTATTTT. Amino acids: CASSGFTDTQYF.

The genes are TRBV28 and TRBJ2-7; D unclear. V lost 3 bases to trimming and J lost 4 bases, with 1 base between them. Germline V gene data show CDR1 as MDHEN and CDR2 as SYDVKM. The CDR3 runs 10 residues. This CDR3 reads CASSLYEQYF. The CDR3 coding sequence is TGTGCCAGCAGTTTGTACGAGCAGTACTTC.

The gene calls are TRBV7-3 and TRBJ2-3, with 9 bases fitting TRBD2. The germline V gene has CDR1 SGHTA and CDR2 FQGTGA. This CDR3 has 16 residues. Losses at the gene ends were 5 bases for V and 4 bases for J; bases not matched to a gene: 10. The CDR3 DNA reads as TGTGCCAGCAGCCAGACTAGCGGACTTACTGCAGATACGCAGTATTTT. Encoded protein: CASSQTSGLTADTQYF.

In its sample, this clone was seen a few times. The rearrangement joins TRBV10-2 to TRBJ1-1, with D possibly being TRBD1 (6 bases). Germline CDR1 is WSHSY and CDR2 is SAAADI. This CDR3 is built from 15 residues. V lost 10 bases to trimming and J lost 5 bases, with 23 bases between them. The chain's CDR3 is CATSPQGIVMTEAFF. The CDR3 coding sequence is TGCGCCACCTCCCCCCAGGGGATTGTTATGACTGAAGCTTTCTTT.

The chain carries TRBV29-1 and TRBJ2-2, with 14 bases that match TRBD2. Germline-derived CDR1 and CDR2 are SQVTM and ANQGSEA. The CDR3 is made up of 14 amino acids. Losses at the gene ends were 7 bases for V and 6 bases for J; bases not matched to a gene: 4. In DNA, the CDR3 is TGCAGCGCCGGGGGACTAGCGGGGGCCGGGGAGCTGTTTTTT. It yields the protein CSAGGLAGAGELFF.

This chain uses TRBV19 with TRBJ2-3; 11 positions match TRBD2. Trimming removed 5 bases from V and 2 bases from J; junction bases left unmatched: 6. The germline V gene encodes CDR1 LNHDA and CDR2 SQIVND (reference sequence). This CDR3 is built from 16 residues. The CDR3 bases are TGTGCCAGTAGTCCGCGACTAGCGGGAACCACAGATACGCAGTATTTT. It yields the protein CASSPRLAGTTDTQYF.

The rearrangement uses TRBV18 and TRBJ2-4, with 9 bases lining up with TRBD1. There are 14 residues in the CDR3. V lost 3 bases and J lost 8; bases outside the gene matches: 5. Germline loops: CDR1 KGHSH, CDR2 LQKENI. As DNA, the CDR3 is TGTGCCAGCTCACCCACAGGGGGCGCGGACATTCAGTACTTC. This translates into CASSPTGGADIQYF.

V and J are TRBV5-6 and TRBJ2-2; TRBD2 agrees at 12 bases. Germline lookup yields CDR1 SGHDT and CDR2 YYEEEE. This CDR3 has 17 amino acids. J gave up 5 bases and V 1 base, and 6 bases lay outside the gene matches. The CDR3 here is CASSLSSGRAGTGELFF. DNA of the CDR3: TGTGCCAGCAGCTTGTCTAGCGGGAGGGCCGGAACCGGGGAGCTGTTTTTT. The full variable domain, rest sourced from reference TRBV5-6 and TRBJ2-2, is DAGVTQSPTHLIKTRGQQVTLRCSPKSGHDTVSWYQQALGQGPQFIFQYYEEEERQRGNFPDRFSGHQFPNYSSELNVNALLLGDSALYLCASSLSSGRAGTGELFFGEGSRLTVL.

The V and J genes are TRBV7-8 and TRBJ1-1; D remains unclear. This CDR3 comprises 12 residues. Trimming removed 0 bases at V and 4 bases at J, with 3 bases between. The germline V gene encodes CDR1 SGHVS and CDR2 FQNEAQ. The CDR3 region has the DNA TGTGCCAGCAGCTTAGCAGGCACTGAAGCTTTCTTT. Protein product: CASSLAGTEAFF.

This rearrangement joins TRBV7-9 to TRBJ1-1, with D maybe TRBD1 (6 bases). Trimming took off 6 bases at V and 1 base at J, with 9 bases between the two ends. There are 13 residues in the CDR3. From germline, CDR1 is SEHNR and CDR2 FQNEAQ (reference sequence). The CDR3 region has the DNA TGTGCCAGCAGGTCACAGGGGAACACTGAAGCTTTCTTT. Amino acid sequence: CASRSQGNTEAFF. The complete variable domain, with remaining parts taken from reference TRBV7-9 and TRBJ1-1, reads DTGVSQNPRHKITKRGQNVTFRCDPISEHNRLYWYRQTLGQGPEFLTYFQNEAQLEKSRLLSDRFSAERPKGSFSTLEIQRTEQGDSAMYLCASRSQGNTEAFFGQGTRLTVV.

This clone is a singleton in its sample. The chain joins TRBV7-3 to TRBJ2-1; 9 bases fit TRBD2. Germline V gives CDR1 SGHTA, CDR2 FQGTGA. The CDR3 runs 18 residues. V was pared by 5 bases and J by 5 bases, with 16 bases of the junction left unmatched. CDR3: CASSPGVAGEILDNEQFF. The CDR3 DNA reads as TGTGCCAGCAGCCCAGGGGTAGCGGGAGAGATCCTAGACAATGAGCAGTTCTTC.

The CDR3 protein is CSLRDGQETQYF. The CDR3 nucleotides are TGCAGCCTACGGGACGGGCAAGAGACCCAGTACTTC. The chain recombines TRBV29-1 with TRBJ2-5, with D perhaps being TRBD1 or TRBD2 (5 bases each). In germline, CDR1 is SQVTM, CDR2 ANQGSEA. V lost 8 bases to trimming and J lost 2 bases, with 12 bases between them. The CDR3 is made up of 12 amino acids.